Sequencing of this T cell receptor beta chain was carried out in a study of regulatory T cells in long-lasting Graves disease. Broader study findings: Under persistent disease, TRBV28, TRBJ1-2 and TRBJ2-5 were used preferentially.

The CDR3 extends over 14 amino acids. V was clipped by 6 bases and J by 3 bases; unmatched bases: 6. Germline CDR1 and CDR2: DFQATT and SNEGSKA (reference sequence). Arm-PCR of CDR3 regions and iRepertoire HTBI primers were used to build TCR beta libraries. Original handling: Overall, samples carried approximately 56 TRBV and 14 TRBJ segments. MiXCR, applied by TCRdb to the multiplex PCR reads, yields one record per CDR3 protein. What appears here as the V and J calls and clone size reflects TCRdb's work, not the paper's. This sample has 650,000 to 700,000 distinct CDR3 sequences, with 25% to 30% found just once. Stated time point: persistent/refractory GD, antithyroid drugs over 5 years with positive TRAb. Researchers made the TCR library from RNA that was extracted from PBMCs. Points on this clonotype: Its target is unknown.

V is TRBV20-1 and J is TRBJ1-5; TRBD1 matches at 9 bases. The sequence derives from a female donor with Graves disease. Specimen: peripheral blood mononuclear cells (PBMCs), collected when the disease was refractory, from a patient treated with antithyroid drugs. The CDR3 loop reads CSAQQGADNQPQHF. The CDR3 region has the DNA TGCAGTGCCCAACAGGGGGCTGACAATCAGCCCCAGCATTTT.